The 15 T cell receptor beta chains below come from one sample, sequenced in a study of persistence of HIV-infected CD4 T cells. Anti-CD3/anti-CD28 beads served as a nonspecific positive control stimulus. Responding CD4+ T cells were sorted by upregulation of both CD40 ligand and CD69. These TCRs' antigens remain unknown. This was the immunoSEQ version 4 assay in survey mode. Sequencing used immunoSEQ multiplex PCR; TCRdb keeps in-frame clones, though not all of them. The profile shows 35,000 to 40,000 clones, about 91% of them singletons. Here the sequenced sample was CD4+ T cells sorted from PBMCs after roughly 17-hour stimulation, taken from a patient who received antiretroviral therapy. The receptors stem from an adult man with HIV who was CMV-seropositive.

CDR3 nucleotides: TGTGCCAGCTCACCCACAGGGCTGGGGAACACTGAAGCTTTCTTT. The encoded protein is CASSPTGLGNTEAFF. The V gene is TRBV18, the J gene TRBJ1-1, with D perhaps TRBD1 (6 bases). The CDR3 consists of 15 residues. The germline CDR1 and CDR2 sequences are KGHSH and LQKENI. With 3 bases removed from V and 1 base from J, the gap between germline ends came to 12 bases.

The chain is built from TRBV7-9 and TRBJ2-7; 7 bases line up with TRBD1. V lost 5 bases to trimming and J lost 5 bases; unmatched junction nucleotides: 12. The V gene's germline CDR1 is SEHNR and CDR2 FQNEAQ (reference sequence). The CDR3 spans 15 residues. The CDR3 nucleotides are TGTGCCAGCAGCCCCGGGGACAGAAAACACCACGAGCAGTACTTC. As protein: CASSPGDRKHHEQYF.

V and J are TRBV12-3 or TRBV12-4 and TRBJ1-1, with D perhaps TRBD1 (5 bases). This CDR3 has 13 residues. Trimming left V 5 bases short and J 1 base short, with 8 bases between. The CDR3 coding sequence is TGTGCCAGCAGTCTCCAGGGGAACACTGAAGCTTTCTTT. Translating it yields CASSLQGNTEAFF.

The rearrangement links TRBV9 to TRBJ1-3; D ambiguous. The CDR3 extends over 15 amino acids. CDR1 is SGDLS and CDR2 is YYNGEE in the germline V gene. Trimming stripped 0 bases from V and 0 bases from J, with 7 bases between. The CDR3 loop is CASSVDKSSGNTIYF. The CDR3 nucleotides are TGTGCCAGCAGCGTAGATAAGAGCTCTGGAAACACCATATATTTT.

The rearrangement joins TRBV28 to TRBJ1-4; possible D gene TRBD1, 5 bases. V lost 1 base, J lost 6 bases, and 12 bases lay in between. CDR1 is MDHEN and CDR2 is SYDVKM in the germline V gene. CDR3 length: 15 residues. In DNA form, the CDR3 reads TGTGCCAGCAGTTTATCAAGGGGCACGGATGAAAAACTGTTTTTT. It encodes CASSLSRGTDEKLFF.

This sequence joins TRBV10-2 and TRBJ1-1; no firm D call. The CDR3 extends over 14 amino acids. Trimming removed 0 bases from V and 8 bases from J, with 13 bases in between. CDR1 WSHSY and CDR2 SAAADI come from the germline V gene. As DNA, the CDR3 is TGCGCCAGCAGTGAGTCTGGTCGGGGATTAGAAGCTTTCTTT. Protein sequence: CASSESGRGLEAFF.

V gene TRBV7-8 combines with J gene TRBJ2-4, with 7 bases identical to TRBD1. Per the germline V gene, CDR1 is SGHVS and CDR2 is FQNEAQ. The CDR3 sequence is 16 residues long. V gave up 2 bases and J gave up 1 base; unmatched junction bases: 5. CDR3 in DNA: TGTGCCAGCAGCTTAACGGGCAGGGGGGCCAAAAACATTCAGTACTTC. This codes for CASSLTGRGAKNIQYF.

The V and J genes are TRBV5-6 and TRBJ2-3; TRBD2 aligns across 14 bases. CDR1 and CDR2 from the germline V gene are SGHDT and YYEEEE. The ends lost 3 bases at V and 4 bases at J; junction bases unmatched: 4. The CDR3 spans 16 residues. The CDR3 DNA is TGTGCCAGCAGCTGGACTAGCGGGGGGCGGGCAGATACGCAGTATTTT. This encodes CASSWTSGGRADTQYF. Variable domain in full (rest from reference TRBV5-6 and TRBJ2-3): DAGVTQSPTHLIKTRGQQVTLRCSPKSGHDTVSWYQQALGQGPQFIFQYYEEEERQRGNFPDRFSGHQFPNYSSELNVNALLLGDSALYLCASSWTSGGRADTQYFGPGTRLTVL.

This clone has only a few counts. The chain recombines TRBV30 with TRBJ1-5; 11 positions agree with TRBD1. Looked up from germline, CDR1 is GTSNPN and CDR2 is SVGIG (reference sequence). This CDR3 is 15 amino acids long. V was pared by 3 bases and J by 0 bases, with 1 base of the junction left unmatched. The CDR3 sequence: CAWRDRGLSNQPQHF. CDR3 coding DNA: TGTGCCTGGAGGGACAGGGGGCTTAGCAATCAGCCCCAGCATTTT.

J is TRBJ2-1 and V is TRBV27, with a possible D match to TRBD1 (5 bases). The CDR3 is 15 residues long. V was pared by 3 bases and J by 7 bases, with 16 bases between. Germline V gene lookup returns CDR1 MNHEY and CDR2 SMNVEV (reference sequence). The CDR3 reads CASSLFQGGRNEQFF. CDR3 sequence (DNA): TGTGCCAGCAGTTTGTTCCAGGGCGGTAGAAATGAGCAGTTCTTC.

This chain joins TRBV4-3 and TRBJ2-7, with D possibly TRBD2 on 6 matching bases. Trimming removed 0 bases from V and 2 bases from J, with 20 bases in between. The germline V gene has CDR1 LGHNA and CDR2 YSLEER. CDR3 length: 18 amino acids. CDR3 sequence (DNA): TGCGCCAGCAGCCAAGAACTATCGTGGGAGGAAATCCCCTACGAGCAGTACTTC. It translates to CASSQELSWEEIPYEQYF.

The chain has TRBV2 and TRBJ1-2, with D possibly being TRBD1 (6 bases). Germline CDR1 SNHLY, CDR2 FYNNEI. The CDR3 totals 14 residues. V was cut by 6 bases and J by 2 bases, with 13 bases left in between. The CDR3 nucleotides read TGTGCCAGCAGCACTGCGGGGGCGAACTATGGCTACACCTTC. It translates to CASSTAGANYGYTF. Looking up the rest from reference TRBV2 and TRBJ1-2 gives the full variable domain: EPEVTQTPSHQVTQMGQEVILRCVPISNHLYFYWYRQILGQKVEFLVSFYNNEISEKSEIFDDQFSVERPDGSNFTLKIRSTKLEDSAMYFCASSTAGANYGYTFGSGTRLTVV.

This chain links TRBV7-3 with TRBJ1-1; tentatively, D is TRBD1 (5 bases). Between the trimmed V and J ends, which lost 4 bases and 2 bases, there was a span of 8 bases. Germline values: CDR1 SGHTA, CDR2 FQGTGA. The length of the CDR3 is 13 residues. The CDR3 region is CASSSGRNTEAFF. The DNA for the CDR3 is TGTGCCAGCAGCTCAGGGAGAAACACTGAAGCTTTCTTT.

The CDR3 DNA sequence: TGTGCCATCAGTGAGGGGAGGGCCCAGTACTTC. Encoded protein: CAISEGRAQYF. V gene TRBV10-3 combines with J gene TRBJ2-5; 7 positions agree with TRBD2. The length of the CDR3 is 11 residues. Germline CDR1 reads ENHRY; CDR2 reads SYGVKD. The J segment lost 9 bases and the V segment lost 2 bases, leaving 0 bases of the junction unmatched.

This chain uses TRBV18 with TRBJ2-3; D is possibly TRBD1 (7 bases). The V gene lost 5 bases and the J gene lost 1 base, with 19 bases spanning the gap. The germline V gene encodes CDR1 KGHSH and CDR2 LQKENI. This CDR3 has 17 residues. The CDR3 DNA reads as TGTGCCAGCTCATCGGCAGGGGGGTCATACCGCACAGATACGCAGTATTTT. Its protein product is CASSSAGGSYRTDTQYF.